This T cell receptor (beta chain) stems from a study of cytomegalovirus exposure and HLA in healthy donors. Germline CDR1 and CDR2: MGHDK and SYGVNS. The CDR3 length is 16 residues. Germline trimming cut 2 bases from V and 4 bases from J; bases unmatched to any gene: 6. With 60 Vbeta and 13 Jbeta primers, the PCR was carried out. Only in-frame clones appear in the TCRdb table, and some are missing; sequencing was by immunoSEQ multiplex PCR. The data contain under 300,000 clones, 70% to 90% of them singletons. The chain couples TRBV25-1 to TRBJ1-1, with TRBD1 matching 11 bases. This TCR derives from a woman in her sixties or seventies in good health and CMV-seropositive. Source material: PBMCs. The DNA of the CDR3 is TGTGCCAGCAGTGAAGTAGCCGGGACAGGGGGCACTGAAGCTTTCTTT. This translates into CASSEVAGTGGTEAFF.